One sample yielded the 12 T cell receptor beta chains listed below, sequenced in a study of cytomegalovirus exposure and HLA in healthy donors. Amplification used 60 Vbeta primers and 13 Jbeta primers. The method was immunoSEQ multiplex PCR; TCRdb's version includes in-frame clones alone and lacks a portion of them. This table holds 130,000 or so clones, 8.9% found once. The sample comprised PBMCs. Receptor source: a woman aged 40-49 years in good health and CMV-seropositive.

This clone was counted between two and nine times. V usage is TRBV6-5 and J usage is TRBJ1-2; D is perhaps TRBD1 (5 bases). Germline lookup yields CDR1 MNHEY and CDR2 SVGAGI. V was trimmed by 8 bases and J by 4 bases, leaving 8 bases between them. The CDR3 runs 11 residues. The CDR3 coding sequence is TGTGCCAGCTTGACAGTCTATGGCTACACCTTC. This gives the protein CASLTVYGYTF.

The CDR3 DNA sequence: TGTGCCAGCAGCGTTGACAATGGGGCCAACGTCCTGACTTTC. It is translated as CASSVDNGANVLTF. This chain connects TRBV9 to TRBJ2-6; D is undetermined. CDR1 is SGDLS, CDR2 YYNGEE, per germline. V was cut by 2 bases and J by 3 bases, with 6 bases left in between. The CDR3 contains 14 residues.

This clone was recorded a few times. The CDR3, as DNA: TGTGCCAGCAGTGAGTTCAGGGGGCCAGAGGAGACCCAGTACTTC. Translated, it gives CASSEFRGPEETQYF. The chain links TRBV6-1 to TRBJ2-5; TRBD1 agrees at 8 bases. This CDR3 spans 15 amino acids. The germline gives CDR1 MNHNS, CDR2 SASEGT. The ends lost 3 bases at V and 5 bases at J; junction bases unmatched: 8.

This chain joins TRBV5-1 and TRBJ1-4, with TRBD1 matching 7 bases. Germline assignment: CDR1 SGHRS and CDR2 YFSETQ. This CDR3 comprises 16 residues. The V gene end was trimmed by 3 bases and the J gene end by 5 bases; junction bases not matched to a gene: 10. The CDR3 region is CASSSSGTAVNEKLFF. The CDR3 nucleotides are TGCGCCAGCAGCTCCTCGGGGACAGCCGTGAATGAAAAACTGTTTTTT.

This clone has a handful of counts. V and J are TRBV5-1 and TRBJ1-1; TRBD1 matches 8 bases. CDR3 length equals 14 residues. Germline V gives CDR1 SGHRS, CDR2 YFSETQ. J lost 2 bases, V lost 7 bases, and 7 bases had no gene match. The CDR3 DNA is TGCGCCAGCGGGGCGCAGGGGGCTAACACTGAAGCTTTCTTT. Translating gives CASGAQGANTEAFF.

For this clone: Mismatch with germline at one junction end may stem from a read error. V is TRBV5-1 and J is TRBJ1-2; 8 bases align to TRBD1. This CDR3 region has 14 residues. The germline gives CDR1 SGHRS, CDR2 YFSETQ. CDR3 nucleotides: TGCGCCAGCAGCCCCACGACAGGGGCAGGTGGCTACCCCTTC. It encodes CASSPTTGAGGYPF.

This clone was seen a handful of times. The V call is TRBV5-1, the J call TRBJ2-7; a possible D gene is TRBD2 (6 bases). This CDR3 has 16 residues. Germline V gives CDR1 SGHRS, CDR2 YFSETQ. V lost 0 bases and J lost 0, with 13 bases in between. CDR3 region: CASSLDSGGSSYEQYF. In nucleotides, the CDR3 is TGCGCCAGCAGCTTGGATTCCGGGGGAAGCTCCTACGAGCAGTACTTC.

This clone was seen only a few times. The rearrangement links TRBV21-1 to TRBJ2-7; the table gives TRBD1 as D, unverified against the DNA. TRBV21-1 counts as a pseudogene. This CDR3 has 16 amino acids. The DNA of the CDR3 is TGTGCCAGCAGCAAAGAACTTTGGGACAGGGCCTACGAGCAGTACTTC. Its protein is CASSKELWDRAYEQYF.

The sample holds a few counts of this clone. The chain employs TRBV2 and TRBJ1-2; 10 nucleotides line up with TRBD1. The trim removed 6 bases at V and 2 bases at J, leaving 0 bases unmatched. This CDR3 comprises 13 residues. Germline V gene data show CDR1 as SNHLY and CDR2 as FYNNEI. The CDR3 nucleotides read TGTGCCAGCAGGGGACAGGGGAACTATGGCTACACCTTC. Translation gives CASRGQGNYGYTF.

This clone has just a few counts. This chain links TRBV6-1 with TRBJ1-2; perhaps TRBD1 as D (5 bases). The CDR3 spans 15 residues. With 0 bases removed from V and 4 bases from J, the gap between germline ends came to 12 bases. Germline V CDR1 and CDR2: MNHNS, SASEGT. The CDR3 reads CASSEAGGPGYGYTF. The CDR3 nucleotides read TGTGCCAGCAGTGAAGCCGGGGGTCCGGGCTATGGCTACACCTTC.

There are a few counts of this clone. CDR3 loop: CASSPGGGYGYTF. In DNA form, the CDR3 reads TGCGCCAGCAGCCCGGGGGGGGGCTATGGCTACACCTTC. V gene TRBV5-1 combines with J gene TRBJ1-2; a weak D match, TRBD1 (5 bases). This CDR3 is built from 13 residues. The germline V gene has CDR1 SGHRS and CDR2 YFSETQ. V shed 4 bases and J shed 4 bases, with 11 bases lying between them. Drawing the rest from reference TRBV5-1 and TRBJ1-2, the complete variable domain is KAGVTQTPRYLIKTRGQQVTLSCSPISGHRSVSWYQQTPGQGLQFLFEYFSETQRNKGNFPGRFSGRQFSNSRSEMNVSTLELGDSALYLCASSPGGGYGYTFGSGTRLTVV.

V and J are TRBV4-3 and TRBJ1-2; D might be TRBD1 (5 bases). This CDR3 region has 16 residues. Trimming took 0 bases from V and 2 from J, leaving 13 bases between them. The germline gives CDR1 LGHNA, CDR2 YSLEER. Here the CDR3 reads CASSQDLTVPNYGYTF. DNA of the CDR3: TGCGCCAGCAGCCAAGATTTGACAGTCCCGAACTATGGCTACACCTTC.